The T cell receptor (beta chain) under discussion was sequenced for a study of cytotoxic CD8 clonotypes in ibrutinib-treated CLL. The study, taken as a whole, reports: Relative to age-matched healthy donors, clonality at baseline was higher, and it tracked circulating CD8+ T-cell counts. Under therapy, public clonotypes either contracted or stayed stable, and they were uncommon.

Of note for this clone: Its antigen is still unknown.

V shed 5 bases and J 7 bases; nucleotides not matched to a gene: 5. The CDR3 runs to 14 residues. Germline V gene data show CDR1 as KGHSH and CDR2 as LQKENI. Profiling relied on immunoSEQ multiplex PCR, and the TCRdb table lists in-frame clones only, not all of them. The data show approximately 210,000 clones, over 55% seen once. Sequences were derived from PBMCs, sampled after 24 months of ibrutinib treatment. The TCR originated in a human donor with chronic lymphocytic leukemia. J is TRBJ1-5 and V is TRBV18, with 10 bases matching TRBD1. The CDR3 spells CASSGDRGGQPQHF. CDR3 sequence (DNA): TGTGCCAGCTCAGGGGACAGGGGTGGACAGCCCCAGCATTTT.